Included here is one T cell receptor (beta chain) sequence, with context. The data originate from a study of blood T cell repertoires in COVID-19. Across the whole study: The samples span acute and convalescent COVID-19 from the United States, Italy and Spain.

This CDR3 has 15 amino acids. Germline V gene data show CDR1 as SGHNT and CDR2 as YYREEE (reference sequence). With 3 bases clipped from V and 3 bases from J, the junction kept 5 bases outside the gene matches. Clones were read by immunoSEQ multiplex PCR, and TCRdb kept only the in-frame ones, dropping some. The table includes hundreds of thousands of clones, around 88% detected once. V is TRBV5-4 and J is TRBJ2-1; 8 bases are shared with TRBD1. This clonotype was obtained from a man aged 40-49 years who had recovered from COVID-19. The sample comprised PBMCs or T cells enriched from blood (not recorded which). CDR3 region: CASSSGQEFYNEQFF. The CDR3 DNA sequence: TGTGCCAGCAGCTCGGGACAGGAGTTCTACAATGAGCAGTTCTTC.